This TCR beta chain appears in the sequencing data of a study of blood T cell repertoires in COVID-19. Authors' analysis steps: Reference gene primer amplification gave nucleated cell count estimates. Libraries were prepared by immunoSEQ multiplex PCR; TCRdb keeps only in-frame clonotypes and omits some of them. That table furnishes V, J and clone size, whereas the DNA furnished D and trimming. The sample lists tens of thousands of clones, about 87% occurring once. A few counts support this clone. Material: peripheral blood. This clonotype was obtained from a human donor in a cohort sampled during active COVID-19.

DNA for the CDR3: TGTGCCAGCAGCCCGGGAGACAGGGGCCGCTACGAGCAGTACTTC. It is translated as CASSPGDRGRYEQYF. The J gene is TRBJ2-7, the V gene TRBV7-9, with TRBD1 matching over 8 bases. Per germline, CDR1 SEHNR and CDR2 FQNEAQ (reference sequence). This CDR3 contains 15 residues. V shed 5 bases, J shed 3 bases, and the junction held 9 bases outside the gene matches.